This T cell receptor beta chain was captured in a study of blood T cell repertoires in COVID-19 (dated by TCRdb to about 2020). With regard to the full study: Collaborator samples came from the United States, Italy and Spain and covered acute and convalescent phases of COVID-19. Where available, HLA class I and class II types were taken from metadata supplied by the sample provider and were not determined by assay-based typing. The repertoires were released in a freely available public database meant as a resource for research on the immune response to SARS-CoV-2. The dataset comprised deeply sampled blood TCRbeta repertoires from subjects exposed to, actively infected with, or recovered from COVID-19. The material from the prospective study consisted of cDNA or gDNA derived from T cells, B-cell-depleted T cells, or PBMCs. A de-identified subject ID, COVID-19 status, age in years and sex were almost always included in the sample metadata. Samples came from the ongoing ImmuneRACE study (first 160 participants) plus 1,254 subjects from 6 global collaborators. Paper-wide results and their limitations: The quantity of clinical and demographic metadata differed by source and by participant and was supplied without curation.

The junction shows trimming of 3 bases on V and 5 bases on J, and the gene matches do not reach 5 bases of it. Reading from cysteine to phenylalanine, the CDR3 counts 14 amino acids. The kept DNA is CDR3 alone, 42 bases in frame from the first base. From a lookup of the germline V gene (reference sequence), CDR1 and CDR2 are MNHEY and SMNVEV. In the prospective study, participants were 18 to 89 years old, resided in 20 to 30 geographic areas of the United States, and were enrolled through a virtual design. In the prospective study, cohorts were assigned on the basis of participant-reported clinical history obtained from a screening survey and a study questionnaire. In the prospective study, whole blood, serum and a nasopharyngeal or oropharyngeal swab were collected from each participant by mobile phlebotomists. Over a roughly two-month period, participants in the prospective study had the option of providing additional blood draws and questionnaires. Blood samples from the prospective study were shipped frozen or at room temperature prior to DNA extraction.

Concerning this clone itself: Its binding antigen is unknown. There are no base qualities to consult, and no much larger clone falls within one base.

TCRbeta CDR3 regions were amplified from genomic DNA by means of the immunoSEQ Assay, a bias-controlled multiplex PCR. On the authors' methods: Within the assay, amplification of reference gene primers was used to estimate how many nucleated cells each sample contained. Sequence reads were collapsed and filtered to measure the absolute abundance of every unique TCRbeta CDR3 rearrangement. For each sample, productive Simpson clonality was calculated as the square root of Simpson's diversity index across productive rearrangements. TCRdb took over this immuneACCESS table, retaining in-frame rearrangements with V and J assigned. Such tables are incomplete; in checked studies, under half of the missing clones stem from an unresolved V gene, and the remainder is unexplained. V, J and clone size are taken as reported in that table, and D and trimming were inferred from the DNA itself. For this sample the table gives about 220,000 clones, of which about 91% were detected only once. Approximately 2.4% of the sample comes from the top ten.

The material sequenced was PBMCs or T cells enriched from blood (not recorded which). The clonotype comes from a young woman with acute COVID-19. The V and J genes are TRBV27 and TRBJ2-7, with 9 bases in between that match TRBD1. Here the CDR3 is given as CASSFLRDRDEQYF. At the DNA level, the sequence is TGTGCCAGCAGTTTCCTCCGGGACAGGGACGAGCAGTACTTC.